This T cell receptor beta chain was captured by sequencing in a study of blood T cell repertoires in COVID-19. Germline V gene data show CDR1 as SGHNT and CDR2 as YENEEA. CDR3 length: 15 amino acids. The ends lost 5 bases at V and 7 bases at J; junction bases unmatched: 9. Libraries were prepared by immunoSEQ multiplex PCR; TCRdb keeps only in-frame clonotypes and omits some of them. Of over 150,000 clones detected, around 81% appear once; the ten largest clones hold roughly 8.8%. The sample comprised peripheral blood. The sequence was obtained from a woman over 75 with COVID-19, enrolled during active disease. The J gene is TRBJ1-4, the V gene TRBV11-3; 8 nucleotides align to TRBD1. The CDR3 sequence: CASSPLQGDFEKLFF. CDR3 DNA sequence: TGTGCCAGCAGCCCCCTACAGGGGGACTTTGAAAAACTGTTTTTT.